The 32 T cell receptor beta chains below come from one sample, sequenced in a study of cytomegalovirus exposure and HLA in healthy donors. This PCR relied on a set of 60 Vbeta primers and 13 Jbeta primers. Method: immunoSEQ multiplex PCR; TCRdb's copy keeps in-frame clones and lacks some. The data hold fewer than 150,000 clones, with about 79% observed a single time. The sequenced sample was PBMCs. These TCRs come from a man aged 35 to 55 in good health and CMV-seropositive.

This clone turned up a few times. This chain connects TRBV4-1 to TRBJ2-1, with 11 bases that match TRBD2. The CDR3 loop spans 19 amino acids. V was clipped by 2 bases and J by 6 bases; unmatched bases: 15. From germline, CDR1 is MGHRA and CDR2 YSYEKL. CDR3 loop: CASSQSWGVASGRSNEQFF. In DNA form, the CDR3 reads TGCGCCAGCAGCCAATCCTGGGGGGTTGCTAGCGGGAGGTCCAATGAGCAGTTCTTC.

The chain employs TRBV18 and TRBJ1-2; no definite D call. V lost 4 bases and J 6 bases, leaving 18 bases between the germline ends. Germline CDR1 KGHSH, CDR2 LQKENI. The CDR3 spans 15 residues. The CDR3 protein is CASSRLEGIRDGYTF. CDR3 DNA sequence: TGTGCCAGCTCACGATTAGAGGGAATTAGAGATGGCTACACCTTC.

This clone appeared a few times. This rearrangement joins TRBV10-1 to TRBJ2-3; perhaps TRBD2 as D (6 bases). The CDR3 consists of 19 residues. CDR1 is WNHNN and CDR2 is SYGVQD in the germline V gene (reference sequence). Trimming took off 0 bases at V and 2 bases at J, with 21 bases between the two ends. CDR3 sequence reads: CASSESPTPGEGFTDTQYF. CDR3 DNA: TGCGCCAGCAGTGAGTCGCCAACCCCGGGAGAGGGTTTCACAGATACGCAGTATTTT.

The genes are TRBV9 and TRBJ1-4, with 8 bases lining up with TRBD1. With V trimmed by 4 bases and J by 8 bases, 10 bases remained unmatched. Germline assignment: CDR1 SGDLS and CDR2 YYNGEE. The CDR3 contains 15 residues. The CDR3 sequence is CASSNTGGEKEKLFF. The CDR3 DNA reads TGTGCCAGCAGCAACACAGGGGGGGAGAAAGAAAAACTGTTTTTT.

The chain uses TRBV7-3 and TRBJ2-1, with D hard to call. V was trimmed by 2 bases and J by 0 bases, leaving 11 bases between them. Looked up from germline, CDR1 is SGHTA and CDR2 is FQGTGA. CDR3 length: 16 residues. CDR3 region: CASSLDSSSSYNEQFF. For the CDR3, the DNA is TGTGCCAGCAGCTTAGACTCCTCGAGCTCCTACAATGAGCAGTTCTTC.

The rearrangement uses TRBV9 and TRBJ1-2; D perhaps matches TRBD1 (5 bases). The V end was cut by 0 bases, the J end by 4 bases, with 13 bases between. This CDR3 region has 15 residues. CDR1 and CDR2 (germline): SGDLS, YYNGEE. The CDR3 nucleotides read TGTGCCAGCAGCGTAGCCGAAGCAGGGATCTATGGCTACACCTTC. As protein: CASSVAEAGIYGYTF.

The chain couples TRBV2 to TRBJ2-3; D is possibly TRBD2 (7 bases). V gave up 6 bases and J gave up 2 bases, with 18 bases separating them. Germline V gene lookup returns CDR1 SNHLY and CDR2 FYNNEI. This CDR3 has 16 residues. The CDR3 here is CASRGGAGPYTDTQYF. The CDR3, as DNA: TGTGCCAGCAGGGGGGGGGCAGGTCCTTACACAGATACGCAGTATTTT.

The chain carries TRBV5-6 and TRBJ2-5, with TRBD2 as a possible D gene (6 bases). The J call could be wrong; TRBJ2-7 is a better fit for the DNA end. Germline-derived CDR1 and CDR2 are SGHDT and YYEEEE. CDR3 length equals 15 residues. In DNA form, the CDR3 reads TGTGCCAGCAGCCACGGCGGGGATTGGTCCTACGAGCAGTACTTC. Protein product: CASSHGGDWSYEQYF.

Only a few counts were recorded for this clone. This chain uses TRBV10-3 with TRBJ2-3, with 14 bases aligning to TRBD2. Germline V gene sequence: CDR1 ENHRY, CDR2 SYGVKD. The CDR3 covers 18 residues. V shed 6 bases, J shed 5 bases, and the junction held 13 bases outside the gene matches. The DNA of the CDR3 is TGTGCCATCAGGGGGACTAGCGGGGGAGTCCTGGAGAGAGATACGCAGTATTTT. It specifies CAIRGTSGGVLERDTQYF.

This rearrangement joins TRBV9 to TRBJ2-7, with 11 bases identical to TRBD2. This CDR3 has 15 amino acids. The germline CDR1 and CDR2 sequences are SGDLS and YYNGEE. J gave up 4 bases and V 4 bases, and 7 bases lay outside the gene matches. The CDR3: CASSKGTSGLYEQYF. The CDR3, as DNA: TGTGCCAGCAGCAAAGGGACTAGCGGATTATACGAGCAGTACTTC. Using reference TRBV9 and TRBJ2-7 for the parts outside the CDR3, the full variable domain is DSGVTQTPKHLITATGQRVTLRCSPRSGDLSVYWYQQSLDQGLQFLIQYYNGEERAKGNILERFSAQQFPDLHSELNLSSLELGDSALYFCASSKGTSGLYEQYFGPGTRLTVT.

This chain joins TRBV7-2 and TRBJ2-1; TRBD2 matches at 7 bases. The CDR3 consists of 15 residues. V gave up 1 base and J gave up 8 bases; unmatched junction bases: 8. Per the germline V gene, CDR1 is SGHTA and CDR2 is FQGNSA. CDR3 DNA sequence: TGTGCCAGCAGCTTAGTCCCGGGGGGTCAGGATGAGCAGTTCTTC. Translating gives CASSLVPGGQDEQFF.

This chain links TRBV5-1 with TRBJ1-5, with unresolved D. Germline CDR1 SGHRS, CDR2 YFSETQ. Trimming cost V 3 bases and J 8 bases, with 12 bases left between them. The CDR3 is 13 residues long. DNA of the CDR3: TGCGCCAGCAGCTCGGGATCTGGGGAGCCCCAGCATTTT. Its protein is CASSSGSGEPQHF.

This chain uses TRBV7-9 with TRBJ2-1, with D possibly matching TRBD1 (6 bases). The V gene's germline CDR1 is SEHNR and CDR2 FQNEAQ (reference sequence). V was clipped by 2 bases and J by 4 bases, with 12 bases between them. This CDR3 has 15 amino acids. The CDR3, as DNA: TGTGCCAGCAGCTTACACCCAGGGGTTTACAATGAGCAGTTCTTC. This sequence encodes CASSLHPGVYNEQFF.

The chain links TRBV19 to TRBJ1-3; no firm D call. Germline V gives CDR1 LNHDA, CDR2 SQIVND (reference sequence). V was trimmed by 5 bases and J by 4 bases, leaving 15 bases between them. CDR3 length equals 15 residues. The CDR3 region has the DNA TGTGCCAGTAGTCCGAGTGCCGTCTCCGGAAACACCATATATTTT. Its protein is CASSPSAVSGNTIYF.

The gene calls are TRBV5-1 and TRBJ2-7; 7 positions agree with TRBD1. The germline V gene has CDR1 SGHRS and CDR2 YFSETQ. The CDR3 has 15 amino acids. V trimming: 0 bases; J trimming: 4 bases; junction bases outside the gene matches: 7. The DNA of the CDR3 is TGCGCCAGCAGCTTGGGTATCCGACAGGGATACGAGCAGTACTTC. This codes for CASSLGIRQGYEQYF. The full variable domain, rest sourced from reference TRBV5-1 and TRBJ2-7, is KAGVTQTPRYLIKTRGQQVTLSCSPISGHRSVSWYQQTPGQGLQFLFEYFSETQRNKGNFPGRFSGRQFSNSRSEMNVSTLELGDSALYLCASSLGIRQGYEQYFGPGTRLTVT.

The rearrangement uses TRBV7-8 and TRBJ1-1; TRBD1 matches 7 bases. The J segment lost 3 bases and the V segment lost 2 bases, leaving 0 bases of the junction unmatched. Looked up from germline, CDR1 is SGHVS and CDR2 is FQNEAQ. CDR3 length: 13 amino acids. CDR3 DNA: TGTGCCAGCAGCTTACAGGGGGACACTGAAGCTTTCTTT. It specifies CASSLQGDTEAFF.

V gene TRBV6-1 combines with J gene TRBJ2-2, with 7 bases lining up with TRBD1. Germline V CDR1 and CDR2: MNHNS, SASEGT. J lost 2 bases, V lost 5 bases, and 5 bases had no gene match. This CDR3 has 15 amino acids. The CDR3, as DNA: TGTGCCAGCAGTAAGGACAGGCTAAACACCGGGGAGCTGTTTTTT. Translation gives CASSKDRLNTGELFF.

The rearrangement uses TRBV10-3 and TRBJ1-1; TRBD1 might be the D (6 bases). Germline lookup yields CDR1 ENHRY and CDR2 SYGVKD. The CDR3 length is 17 residues. Trimming took off 2 bases at V and 1 base at J, with 17 bases between the two ends. DNA for the CDR3: TGTGCCATCAGTGAGATGTGGGCAGGGGAGACGAACACTGAAGCTTTCTTT. Translated: CAISEMWAGETNTEAFF.

This clone was recorded a few times. The chain joins TRBV6-1 to TRBJ2-7; TRBD2 matches 7 bases. The germline gives CDR1 MNHNS, CDR2 SASEGT. The CDR3 is 15 amino acids. With 1 base clipped from V and 3 bases from J, the junction kept 6 bases outside the gene matches. CDR3 amino acids: CASSEGETGGYEQYF. Here the CDR3 DNA reads TGTGCCAGCAGTGAAGGTGAAACGGGAGGCTACGAGCAGTACTTC.

As regards this clone: The same CDR3 arises from other DNA sequences in this sample as well. The J gene is TRBJ2-7, the V gene TRBV15; tentative D call: TRBD1 (7 bases). Germline CDR1 and CDR2: LNHNV and YYDKDF (reference sequence). This CDR3 contains 13 residues. V lost 0 bases and J lost 7, with 10 bases in between. The CDR3 nucleotides read TGTGCCACCAGCAGAGACAGGGGGAGGGAGCAGTACTTC. This codes for CATSRDRGREQYF.

The genes are TRBV15 and TRBJ2-5; D remains unclear. Germline assignment: CDR1 LNHNV and CDR2 YYDKDF (reference sequence). Trimming took 1 base from V and 2 from J, leaving 5 bases between them. The CDR3 sequence is 13 residues long. Written as DNA, the CDR3 is TGTGCCACCAGCAGAGGAACACAAGAGACCCAGTACTTC. Its protein product is CATSRGTQETQYF.

The chain recombines TRBV6-5 with TRBJ1-3, with 8 bases fitting TRBD1. V was clipped by 6 bases and J by 9 bases; unmatched bases: 7. Germline CDR1 is MNHEY and CDR2 is SVGAGI. This CDR3 spans 13 amino acids. CDR3 loop: CASSRQGRGTIYF. CDR3 sequence (DNA): TGTGCCAGCAGCCGACAGGGGAGGGGCACCATATATTTT.

CDR3 bases: TGTGCCATCAGTGATACTGAGACCCAGTACTTC. Its translation: CAISDTETQYF. The rearrangement joins TRBV10-3 to TRBJ2-5, with D unresolved. Per the germline V gene, CDR1 is ENHRY and CDR2 is SYGVKD. V was clipped by 3 bases and J by 5 bases, with 4 bases between them. The CDR3 has 11 residues.

The chain joins TRBV7-3 to TRBJ2-1; 12 bases fit TRBD2. J lost 5 bases, V lost 4 bases, and 3 bases had no gene match. Germline values: CDR1 SGHTA, CDR2 FQGTGA. This CDR3 has 15 residues. The CDR3 nucleotides are TGTGCCAGCAGCTGGACTAGCGGGGACCACAATGAGCAGTTCTTC. This gives the protein CASSWTSGDHNEQFF.

The count of this clone is one. The CDR3 sequence: CASSELGGSSYEQYF. DNA for the CDR3: TGTGCCAGCAGTGAGTTAGGGGGTAGCTCCTACGAGCAGTACTTC. This chain connects TRBV6-1 to TRBJ2-7; possibly TRBD1 for D (6 bases). The length of the CDR3 is 15 residues. The ends were cut back, 3 bases at V and 0 bases at J, with 12 bases in the middle. Germline V gene lookup returns CDR1 MNHNS and CDR2 SASEGT.

The V and J genes are TRBV11-3 and TRBJ2-1; a weak D match, TRBD2 (6 bases). Trimming cost V 6 bases and J 13 bases, with 13 bases left between them. Germline V gives CDR1 SGHNT, CDR2 YENEEA. The length of the CDR3 is 11 residues. CDR3 coding DNA: TGTGCCAGCAGTAGGGGACTGCTACAGTTCTTC. Its translation is CASSRGLLQFF.

The chain couples TRBV7-6 to TRBJ1-2; D not resolved. The V gene lost 1 base and the J gene lost 4 bases, with 4 bases spanning the gap. There are 12 residues in the CDR3. The germline V gene has CDR1 SGHVS and CDR2 FNYEAQ. CDR3 nucleotides: TGTGCCAGCAGCTTAGACGGCTATGGCTACACCTTC. It yields the protein CASSLDGYGYTF.

V and J are TRBV7-9 and TRBJ2-7; D is ambiguous. The length of the CDR3 is 12 residues. V lost 1 base and J 1 base, leaving 2 bases between the germline ends. Germline CDR1 SEHNR, CDR2 FQNEAQ (reference sequence). The CDR3 DNA is TGTGCCAGCAGCTTAGTATCCTACGAGCAGTACTTC. Encoded protein: CASSLVSYEQYF.

The rearrangement uses TRBV15 and TRBJ2-7; weak D call: TRBD1 (6 bases). This CDR3 has 15 residues. V was trimmed by 1 base and J by 0 bases, leaving 10 bases between them. Per germline, CDR1 LNHNV and CDR2 YYDKDF (reference sequence). This chain's CDR3 is CATSRGRGSSYEQYF. The CDR3 DNA reads TGTGCCACCAGCAGAGGCAGGGGATCCTCCTACGAGCAGTACTTC.

There are a few counts of this clone. This sequence joins TRBV7-2 and TRBJ2-3, with TRBD1 identical over 7 bases. The V gene's germline CDR1 is SGHTA and CDR2 FQGNSA. V gave up 1 base and J gave up 0 bases; unmatched junction bases: 4. The CDR3 loop spans 16 amino acids. CDR3 sequence reads: CASSLVGQRSTDTQYF. The CDR3 region has the DNA TGTGCCAGCAGCTTAGTGGGACAGCGTAGCACAGATACGCAGTATTTT.

The genes are TRBV14 and TRBJ2-3, with 7 bases that match TRBD1. CDR1 SGHDN and CDR2 FVKESK come from the germline V gene. With V trimmed by 4 bases and J by 2 bases, 9 bases remained unmatched. The CDR3 totals 16 residues. In DNA form, the CDR3 reads TGTGCCAGCAGCCTCGCACAGGGGAGATCCACAGATACGCAGTATTTT. As protein: CASSLAQGRSTDTQYF.

The gene calls are TRBV2 and TRBJ1-4; no clear D gene. Germline CDR1 and CDR2: SNHLY and FYNNEI. Deletions cut 4 bases from V and 1 base from J, with 4 bases between. CDR3 length: 13 residues. The CDR3 spells CASSGITNEKLFF. The CDR3, as DNA: TGTGCCAGCAGTGGTATAACTAATGAAAAACTGTTTTTT.